This T cell receptor beta chain was retrieved from a study of blood T cell repertoires in COVID-19. Overall study: Sample material is recorded as cDNA or gDNA derived from T cells, B-cell-depleted T cells, or PBMCs.

This table comes from immunoSEQ multiplex PCR, and its TCRdb copy is limited to in-frame clones, with some not included. The repertoire holds tens of thousands of clones, with less than 75% as singletons. The CDR3 sequence is 18 residues long. Losses at the gene ends were 4 bases for V and 0 bases for J; bases not matched to a gene: 9. Per the germline V gene, CDR1 is SGHKS and CDR2 is YYEKEE (reference sequence). V gene TRBV5-5 combines with J gene TRBJ2-2; TRBD2 agrees at 10 bases. The origin of this receptor is a woman aged 50 to 60 with active or convalescent COVID-19. The sequencing input was peripheral blood. As DNA, the CDR3 is TGTGCCAGCAGCCCCGGGACTAGCGCCTTCGCGAACACCGGGGAGCTGTTTTTT. This encodes CASSPGTSAFANTGELFF. Based on the CDR3 plus reference TRBV5-5 and TRBJ2-2, the full variable domain is DAGVTQSPTHLIKTRGQQVTLRCSPISGHKSVSWYQQVLGQGPQFIFQYYEKEERGRGNFPDRFSARQFPNYSSELNVNALLLGDSALYLCASSPGTSAFANTGELFFGEGSRLTVL.